This T cell receptor beta chain was sequenced in a study of blood T cells in healthy people across ages (dated by TCRdb to the mid-2010s). Background for the entire study: In model experiments, roughly one uniquely barcoded TCR beta cDNA molecule per two T cells was captured by template switching. To avoid experimental bias, donors of different ages were spread randomly across the sequencing lanes. Using deep sequencing normalized with unique cDNA molecular identifiers, the study measured how TCR beta repertoire diversity changes with age. The donors were divided into four age groups: young (average around 16 years), middle-aged (around 37), aged (about 60) and long-lived (approximately 74). Using the same blood draw, the study looked at two additional independent replicas of 1 million unique cDNA reads for two donors, one aged 18 to 29 and the other aged 80 or older. Study-wide conclusions, independent of this receptor: Estimates of total diversity from one million sequenced T cells were regarded as lower bounds and underestimates. Conclusive comparison of naive and antigen-experienced compartments was prevented by the profiling of bulk unsorted PBMCs. The CMV infection status of donors was not known, potentially confounding age-related changes in expanded clonotypes. As age increased, observed TCR beta diversity per million T cells dropped in a roughly linear way, and a significant reduction was already evident by age 40. Compared with the aged group, more naive CD4+ T cells, fewer expanded clones and increased TCR diversity were shown by the long-lived group, suggesting age selection. A strong correlation was found between observed TCR beta diversity and the percentage of naive T cells measured by flow cytometry.

Remarks on this clonotype: This clone's antigen is unknown. Per-nucleotide qualities are absent, and no much larger clonotype sits a single base away.

Library creation used 5' RACE. The instrument was an Illumina HiSeq 2500. A second PCR of 7 to 11 cycles was performed with a sample-barcoded 5' primer and a J-beta primer mix. A unique molecular identifier was introduced onto each TCR beta cDNA molecule by a template-switch 5' adaptor carrying 12 random nucleotides. At least 3 million CDR3-containing paired-end reads were obtained from each sample. First-strand cDNA synthesis was performed from all RNA using the Mint cDNA synthesis kit, with priming by a TRBC-specific oligonucleotide. Following uracil-DNA glycosylase treatment, a first 18-cycle PCR with universal primers M1SS and BC2_uni_R was performed on all cDNA. Per the source publication's procedure: For normalization, 1 million high-quality reads were randomly selected from each sample, with every read carrying a distinct molecular identifier. Instead of being binned into consensus sequences, reads that shared molecular identifiers were thrown out. MiTCR, set to a Q25 quality threshold and the strictest error-elimination algorithm, was used for CDR3 identification, clonotype clustering and error correction. A nonparametric unseen species model using Euler transformation provided a lower-bound estimate of total TCR beta diversity. The public reads were quality trimmed at Q25 with fastp and then assembled into clones with MiXCR by TCRdb, keeping productive beta chains. Records with the same CDR3 protein are collapsed into one entry carrying the most frequent genes and DNA. It is TCRdb's table, rather than the study itself, that gives the V and J calls and clone size. The sample table records 1.5 million or so distinct CDR3 sequences; about 42% of these occur just once. The ten largest account for approximately 4% of the sample.

Systemically healthy Caucasian individuals from Russia, around 38 in total and aged about 6 to 100 years, were included as donors. Each donor gave roughly 9.5 milliliters of peripheral blood, collected into EDTA-treated Vacutainer tubes. PBMCs were isolated by Ficoll-Paque density-gradient centrifugation, with at least 6 million obtained per sample. Trizol reagent was used to extract total RNA from the PBMCs, yielding at least 6 micrograms per sample. For every donor, an aliquot of PBMCs went through flow cytometry to measure the percentages of naive CD45RAhigh/CD27high T cells. There are 12 amino acids in the CDR3, from cysteine to phenylalanine inclusive. Here the CDR3 DNA is all that survives: 36 bases in frame from base 1. Taken from the germline V gene, the CDR1 and CDR2 loops are SQVTM and ANQGSEA. V and J lose 6 bases and 3 bases, and a span of 9 bases separates them.

This clonotype was sampled from a woman under 30 in good health. The sequence joins TRBV29-1 to TRBJ1-3; the D segment could be TRBD1, given 6 matching bases. What was sequenced was blood. CDR3 reads: CSVYRDGNTIYF. At the DNA level, the sequence is TGCAGCGTGTACAGGGATGGAAACACCATATATTTT.